This T cell receptor (beta chain) was recovered during a study of cytomegalovirus exposure and HLA in healthy donors. Donors sampled were nominally healthy, though unrecorded immune exposures were likely. A multiplex PCR was run with 60 Vbeta primers and 13 Jbeta primers. The method was immunoSEQ multiplex PCR; TCRdb's version includes in-frame clones alone and lacks a portion of them. The sample contains about 110,000 clones, around 76% of which appear only once. V gave up 8 bases and J gave up 3 bases, with 10 bases separating them. The length of the CDR3 is 12 residues. CDR1 and CDR2 from the germline V gene are SEHNR and FQNEAQ (reference sequence). Broader study findings: Later analysis showed most CMV-associated TCR beta chains appearing HLA-restricted. Fewer N-insertions (relative to the roughly 720-donor mean) were reportedly seen in an Asian-associated ancestry cluster in a later analysis. As was reported, the HLA-A and HLA-B alleles of most subjects were accurately predicted from TCR beta sequences.

As for this clone: Its specificity is unknown.

V and J are TRBV7-9 and TRBJ1-1; D is unclear. This TCR was recovered from a man between 25 and 39 years old in good health and CMV-seropositive. The sample comprised PBMCs. This CDR3 is CASALMDTEAFF. The CDR3 DNA sequence: TGTGCCAGCGCTCTAATGGACACTGAAGCTTTCTTT.